The 7 T cell receptor beta chains listed next were all sequenced from one sample in a study of T-cell reconstitution after alpha-beta-depleted transplantation in children. It was with unique molecular identifiers that the TCRbeta library was prepared. Using its own MiXCR run on the PCR reads, TCRdb lists one record per CDR3 protein. This table has hundreds of thousands of distinct CDR3 sequences, 10% to 15% appearing once. The specimen comprised PBMCs, mostly from graft donor cells, sampled 360 days after TCRalphabeta/CD19-depleted stem cell transplant. Receptor source: a male patient younger than 18 who had a stem cell transplant for acute myeloid leukemia, so the T cells may come from the graft donor.

There are many counts of this clonotype. The rearrangement joins TRBV29-1 to TRBJ2-3; D is unclear. CDR3 size: 11 residues. Trimming stripped 4 bases from V and 2 bases from J, with 4 bases between. Germline CDR1 is SQVTM and CDR2 is ANQGSEA. DNA of the CDR3: TGCAGCGTTGTACTCACAGATACGCAGTATTTT. It codes for CSVVLTDTQYF.

This clonotype came up a few times. This chain joins TRBV29-1 and TRBJ2-5; D is unclear. This CDR3 has 13 residues. The V end was cut by 4 bases, the J end by 5 bases, with 14 bases between. Germline values: CDR1 SQVTM, CDR2 ANQGSEA. The CDR3 nucleotides read TGCAGCGTTGCCCGGGCCAGTTGGGAGACCCAGTACTTC. Protein sequence: CSVARASWETQYF.

This chain connects TRBV6-5 to TRBJ2-1, with 9 bases that match TRBD2. CDR1 and CDR2 from the germline V gene are MNHEY and SVGAGI. The CDR3 runs to 15 residues. V was clipped by 0 bases and J by 7 bases; unmatched bases: 4. The CDR3 reads CASSYSRTSENEQFF. CDR3 DNA sequence: TGTGCCAGCAGTTACTCGAGGACTAGCGAAAATGAGCAGTTCTTC.

The table lists this clonotype with many counts. The rearrangement uses TRBV29-1 and TRBJ2-5, with D unresolved. The CDR3 runs to 12 residues. Germline CDR1 is SQVTM and CDR2 is ANQGSEA. V was shortened by 1 base and J by 4 bases, with 7 bases between the two germline ends. The CDR3 region has the DNA TGCAGCGTTGAAGGGGGAACAGAGACCCAGTACTTC. It codes for CSVEGGTETQYF.

This clonotype was counted many times. This rearrangement joins TRBV20-1 to TRBJ2-7; 7 nucleotides line up with TRBD2. With V trimmed by 6 bases and J by 7 bases, 9 bases remained unmatched. Germline V gene lookup returns CDR1 DFQATT and CDR2 SNEGSKA (reference sequence). The CDR3 runs 12 residues. The DNA for the CDR3 is TGCAGTGCCCGAGCGGGGTTCTGGGAGCAGTACTTC. Translating it yields CSARAGFWEQYF.

The V gene is TRBV7-6, the J gene TRBJ2-7; tentative D call: TRBD2 (6 bases). Trimming removed 0 bases from V and 0 bases from J, with 18 bases in between. Germline loops: CDR1 SGHVS, CDR2 FNYEAQ. This CDR3 has 18 residues. The CDR3 sequence: CASSLAFAPGVSSYEQYF. The CDR3 nucleotides are TGTGCCAGCAGCTTAGCGTTTGCCCCGGGAGTGAGCTCCTACGAGCAGTACTTC.

This clonotype turned up a few times. V is TRBV20-1 and J is TRBJ2-7; 9 bases match TRBD2. The CDR3 spans 16 residues. Germline V lookup: CDR1 DFQATT, CDR2 SNEGSKA (reference sequence). V dropped 0 bases and J dropped 0; count of bases not matched to a gene: 6. CDR3 in amino acids: CSARDHSGGSSYEQYF. The CDR3, as DNA: TGCAGTGCTAGAGATCATAGCGGGGGAAGCTCCTACGAGCAGTACTTC.